The 20 T cell receptor beta chains listed next were all sequenced from one sample in a study of identifying expanded T cells in peripheral blood. Measured with immunoSEQ multiplex PCR; TCRdb has only the in-frame clones, and not every one. This sample carries 55,000 to 80,000 clones, about 85% of them seen once, and the ten largest clones take 15% to 20%. The sample was blood. The origin of the receptors is a person aged 18 to 70 in good health.

The chain couples TRBV27 to TRBJ1-2; the D is unclear. Trimming left V 0 bases short and J 1 base short, with 6 bases between. The CDR3 consists of 14 residues. The germline gives CDR1 MNHEY, CDR2 SMNVEV (reference sequence). CDR3 sequence (DNA): TGTGCCAGCAGTTTATCGAAGGGTAACTATGGCTACACCTTC. It specifies CASSLSKGNYGYTF.

The chain recombines TRBV6-1 with TRBJ2-5; 9 bases are a match to TRBD1. The end of the DNA is better explained by TRBJ2-7, so the J call may be wrong. Looked up from germline, CDR1 is MNHNS and CDR2 is SASEGT. The CDR3 is made up of 13 amino acids. CDR3: CAIDRGLGYEQYF. The CDR3, as DNA: TGTGCCATCGACAGGGGGTTAGGCTACGAGCAGTACTTC.

The genes are TRBV21-1 and TRBJ2-7; TRBD1 reflects the table's D call only, with no check against the DNA. TRBV21-1 is flagged as a pseudogene. The CDR3 covers 11 residues. The CDR3 reads CASRRQGEQYF. The CDR3 coding sequence is TGTGCCAGCAGACGACAGGGCGAGCAGTACTTC.

This sequence joins TRBV6-5 and TRBJ2-5; D may be TRBD1 (6 bases). The CDR3 contains 13 residues. The V gene lost 2 bases and the J gene lost 4 bases, with 8 bases spanning the gap. From germline, CDR1 is MNHEY and CDR2 SVGAGI. CDR3 loop: CASSYGGSETQYF. CDR3 DNA: TGTGCCAGCAGTTACGGGGGCTCAGAGACCCAGTACTTC.

The V and J genes are TRBV7-9 and TRBJ2-3; 14 bases align to TRBD2. Per germline, CDR1 SEHNR and CDR2 FQNEAQ (reference sequence). V shed 1 base and J 4 bases; nucleotides not matched to a gene: 1. The length of the CDR3 is 16 residues. CDR3 DNA sequence: TGTGCCAGCAGCTTAGGACTAGCGGGGGGGCCAGATACGCAGTATTTT. Translation gives CASSLGLAGGPDTQYF.

The V and J genes are TRBV25-1 and TRBJ2-1; 7 nucleotides align to TRBD2. Germline loops: CDR1 MGHDK, CDR2 SYGVNS. V shed 10 bases and J 7 bases; nucleotides not matched to a gene: 22. The length of the CDR3 is 17 residues. The CDR3 here is CATQAYGAGGSTNEQFF. The CDR3 DNA reads as TGTGCCACCCAAGCGTATGGGGCTGGCGGGAGTACGAATGAGCAGTTCTTC.

The J gene is TRBJ1-1, the V gene TRBV29-1; D unclear. CDR1 is SQVTM, CDR2 ANQGSEA, per germline. Deletions cut 6 bases from V and 3 bases from J, with 8 bases between. This CDR3 contains 11 residues. CDR3 amino acids: CSVDGHTEAFF. CDR3 nucleotide sequence: TGCAGCGTAGACGGTCACACTGAAGCTTTCTTT.

The J gene is TRBJ1-1, the V gene TRBV5-1, with 7 nucleotides matching TRBD1. The CDR3 is 13 amino acids. J gave up 7 bases and V 4 bases, and 7 bases lay outside the gene matches. Germline V CDR1 and CDR2: SGHRS, YFSETQ. CDR3 coding DNA: TGCGCCAGCAGCCGGGAGGGGGCGGGTGAAGCTTTCTTT. Its protein product is CASSREGAGEAFF.

For the CDR3, the DNA is TGTGCCAGCAGTGGCCGCTTGGTAGCCAAAAACATTCAGTACTTC. Its protein product is CASSGRLVAKNIQYF. The V and J genes are TRBV28 and TRBJ2-4; D gene uncertain. Between the trimmed V and J ends, which lost 5 bases and 0 bases, there was a span of 11 bases. Germline CDR1 reads MDHEN; CDR2 reads SYDVKM. The CDR3 length is 15 residues. The whole variable domain, filled in from reference TRBV28 and TRBJ2-4, reads DVKVTQSSRYLVKRTGEKVFLECVQDMDHENMFWYRQDPGLGLRLIYFSYDVKMKEKGDIPEGYSVSREKKERFSLILESASTNQTSMYLCASSGRLVAKNIQYFGAGTRLSVL.

V gene TRBV30 combines with J gene TRBJ2-2, with D perhaps TRBD1 or TRBD2 (5 bases each). Trimming took off 4 bases at V and 5 bases at J, with 14 bases between the two ends. The CDR3 sequence is 14 residues long. Germline-derived CDR1 and CDR2 are GTSNPN and SVGIG (reference sequence). The CDR3 nucleotides are TGTGCCTGGACGTTTGTCAGGGAGACCGGGGAGCTGTTTTTT. Its protein product is CAWTFVRETGELFF.

This chain uses TRBV6-5 with TRBJ2-1; 11 bases fit TRBD2. The CDR3 sequence is 15 residues long. After removal of 2 bases from V and 7 bases from J, the junction contained 4 bases not matched to a gene. The germline CDR1 and CDR2 sequences are MNHEY and SVGAGI. The CDR3, as DNA: TGTGCCAGCAGTTACGGGACTAGCGGTTTAAATGAGCAGTTCTTC. It yields the protein CASSYGTSGLNEQFF.

The chain links TRBV6-5 to TRBJ2-1; tentative D call: TRBD1 (6 bases). Trimming removed 11 bases at V and 3 bases at J, with 17 bases between. CDR3 size: 14 residues. Germline-derived CDR1 and CDR2 are MNHEY and SVGAGI. CDR3 residues: CASKDSRGYNEQFF. CDR3 coding DNA: TGTGCCTCCAAGGACAGCCGCGGCTACAATGAGCAGTTCTTC.

This clone was detected once. CDR3 region: CASSPGTWAFF. CDR3 coding DNA: TGTGCCAGCTCACCCGGGACATGGGCTTTCTTT. The chain has TRBV18 and TRBJ1-1; D perhaps matches TRBD1 (6 bases). Germline assignment: CDR1 KGHSH and CDR2 LQKENI. This CDR3 comprises 11 residues. The V end lost 3 bases, the J end lost 11 bases, and 10 bases lay between the germline ends. The full variable domain, with the rest looked up from reference TRBV18 and TRBJ1-1, is NAGVMQNPRHLVRRRGQEARLRCSPMKGHSHVYWYRQLPEEGLKFMVYLQKENIIDESGMPKERFSAEFPKEGPSILRIQQVVRGDSAAYFCASSPGTWAFFGQGTRLTVV.

Comment on this clone: One end of the junction fails to match germline, which may point to a read error. V is TRBV6-1 and J is TRBJ1-6, with TRBD1 as a possible D gene (5 bases). The germline CDR1 and CDR2 sequences are MNHNS and SASEGT. The CDR3 is 13 residues long. The CDR3 DNA sequence: TGTGCCATCAGTGAACCAGGGAATTCACCCCTCCACTTT. This translates into CAISEPGNSPLHF.

V and J are TRBV7-9 and TRBJ2-3, with D hard to call. Germline V gene data show CDR1 as SEHNR and CDR2 as FQNEAQ (reference sequence). The CDR3 extends over 13 amino acids. With 5 bases removed from V and 1 base from J, the gap between germline ends came to 7 bases. CDR3 DNA sequence: TGTGCCAGCAGCCCCTCGCGCACAGATACGCAGTATTTT. Encoded protein: CASSPSRTDTQYF.

The V and J genes are TRBV7-3 and TRBJ2-3; 7 bases align to TRBD1. The CDR3 runs 16 residues. Germline V gene sequence: CDR1 SGHTA, CDR2 FQGTGA. Trimming removed 5 bases from V and 0 bases from J; junction bases left unmatched: 8. The CDR3 nucleotides are TGTGCCAGCAGCCTAAAGACAGGGTCTAGCACAGATACGCAGTATTTT. It encodes CASSLKTGSSTDTQYF.

The V and J genes are TRBV15 and TRBJ1-2; no firm D call. This CDR3 has 14 residues. The germline gives CDR1 LNHNV, CDR2 YYDKDF (reference sequence). Trimming cost V 1 base and J 1 base, with 7 bases left between them. CDR3 region: CATSRGFDNYGYTF. Here the CDR3 DNA reads TGTGCCACCAGCAGAGGGTTCGATAACTATGGCTACACCTTC.

The chain carries TRBV29-1 and TRBJ2-1; 10 bases are shared with TRBD1. V was clipped by 7 bases and J by 4 bases; unmatched bases: 4. The CDR3 spans 13 residues. Germline CDR1 and CDR2: SQVTM and ANQGSEA. The CDR3 loop is CSARTGGYNEQFF. The CDR3 nucleotides are TGCAGCGCAAGGACAGGGGGGTACAATGAGCAGTTCTTC.

This clone was detected only once. The CDR3 DNA sequence: TGTGCCAGCAGCGTAACGGGGGTCGGCTCCTACAATGAGCAGTTCTTC. Encoded protein: CASSVTGVGSYNEQFF. V gene TRBV9 combines with J gene TRBJ2-1, with D maybe TRBD2 (6 bases). Germline V gene sequence: CDR1 SGDLS, CDR2 YYNGEE. The CDR3 runs 16 residues. With 1 base removed from V and 0 bases from J, the gap between germline ends came to 11 bases.

The genes are TRBV19 and TRBJ1-1; D unclear. Germline CDR1 LNHDA, CDR2 SQIVND (reference sequence). V was pared by 2 bases and J by 0 bases, with 10 bases between. The CDR3 loop spans 15 amino acids. The CDR3 sequence is CASSISWQMNTEAFF. The CDR3 nucleotides read TGTGCCAGTAGTATAAGTTGGCAGATGAACACTGAAGCTTTCTTT. Drawing the rest from reference TRBV19 and TRBJ1-1, the complete variable domain is DGGITQSPKYLFRKEGQNVTLSCEQNLNHDAMYWYRQDPGQGLRLIYYSQIVNDFQKGDIAEGYSVSREKKESFPLTVTSAQKNPTAFYLCASSISWQMNTEAFFGQGTRLTVV.